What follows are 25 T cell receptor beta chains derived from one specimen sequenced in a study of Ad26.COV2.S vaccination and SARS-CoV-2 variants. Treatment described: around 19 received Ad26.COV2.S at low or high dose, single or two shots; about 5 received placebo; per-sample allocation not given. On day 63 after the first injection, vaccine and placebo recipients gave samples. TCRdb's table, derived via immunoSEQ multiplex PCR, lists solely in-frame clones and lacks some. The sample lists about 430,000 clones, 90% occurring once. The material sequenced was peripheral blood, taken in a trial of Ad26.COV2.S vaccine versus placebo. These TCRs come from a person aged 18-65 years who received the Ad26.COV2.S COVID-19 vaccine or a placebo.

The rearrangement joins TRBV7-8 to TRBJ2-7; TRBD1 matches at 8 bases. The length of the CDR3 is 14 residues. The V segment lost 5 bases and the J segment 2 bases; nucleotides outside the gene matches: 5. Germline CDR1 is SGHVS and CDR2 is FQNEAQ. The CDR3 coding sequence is TGTGCCAGCAGCCCCGACAGGGGCGCCTACGAGCAGTACTTC. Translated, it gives CASSPDRGAYEQYF.

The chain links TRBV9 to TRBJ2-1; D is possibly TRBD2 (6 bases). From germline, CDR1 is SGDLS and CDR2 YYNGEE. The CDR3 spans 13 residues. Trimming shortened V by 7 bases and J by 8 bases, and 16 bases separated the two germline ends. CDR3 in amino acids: CASGSGWVHEQFF. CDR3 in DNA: TGTGCCAGCGGGAGCGGGTGGGTACATGAGCAGTTCTTC.

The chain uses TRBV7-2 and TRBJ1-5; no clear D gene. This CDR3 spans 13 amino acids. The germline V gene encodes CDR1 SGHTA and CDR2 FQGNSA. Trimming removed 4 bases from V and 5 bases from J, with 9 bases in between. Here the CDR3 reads CASSSRADQPQHF. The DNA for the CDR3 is TGTGCCAGCAGCTCCCGGGCGGATCAGCCCCAGCATTTT.

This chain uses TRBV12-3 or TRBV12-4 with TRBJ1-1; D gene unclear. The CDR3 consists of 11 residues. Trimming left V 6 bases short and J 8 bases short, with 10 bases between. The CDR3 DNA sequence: TGTGCCAGCAGCTACGGGATAGAAGCTTTCTTT. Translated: CASSYGIEAFF.

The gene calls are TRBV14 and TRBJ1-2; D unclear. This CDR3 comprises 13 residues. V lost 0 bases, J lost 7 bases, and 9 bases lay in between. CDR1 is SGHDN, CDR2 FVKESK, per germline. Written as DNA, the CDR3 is TGTGCCAGCAGCCAAGATCAAGGGTTTGGCTACACCTTC. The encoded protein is CASSQDQGFGYTF.

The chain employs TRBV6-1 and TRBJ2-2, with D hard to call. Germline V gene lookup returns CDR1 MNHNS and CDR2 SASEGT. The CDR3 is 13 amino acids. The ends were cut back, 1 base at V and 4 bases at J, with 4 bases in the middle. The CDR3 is CASSEGGTGELFF. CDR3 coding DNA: TGTGCCAGCAGTGAAGGAGGCACCGGGGAGCTGTTTTTT.

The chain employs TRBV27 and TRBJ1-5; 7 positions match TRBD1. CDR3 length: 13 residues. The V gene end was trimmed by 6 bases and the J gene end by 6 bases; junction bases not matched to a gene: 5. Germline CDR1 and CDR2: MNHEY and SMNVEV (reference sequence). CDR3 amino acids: CASRPQGVQPQHF. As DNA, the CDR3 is TGTGCCAGCAGGCCTCAGGGGGTTCAGCCCCAGCATTTT.

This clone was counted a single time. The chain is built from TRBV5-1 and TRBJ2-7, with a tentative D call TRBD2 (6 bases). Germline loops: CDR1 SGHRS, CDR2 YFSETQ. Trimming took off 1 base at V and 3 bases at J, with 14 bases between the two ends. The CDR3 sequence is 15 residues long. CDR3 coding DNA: TGCGCCAGCAGCTTGCAGACGGGAGTAGGCTACGAGCAGTACTTC. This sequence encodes CASSLQTGVGYEQYF. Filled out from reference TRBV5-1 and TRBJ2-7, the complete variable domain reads KAGVTQTPRYLIKTRGQQVTLSCSPISGHRSVSWYQQTPGQGLQFLFEYFSETQRNKGNFPGRFSGRQFSNSRSEMNVSTLELGDSALYLCASSLQTGVGYEQYFGPGTRLTVT.

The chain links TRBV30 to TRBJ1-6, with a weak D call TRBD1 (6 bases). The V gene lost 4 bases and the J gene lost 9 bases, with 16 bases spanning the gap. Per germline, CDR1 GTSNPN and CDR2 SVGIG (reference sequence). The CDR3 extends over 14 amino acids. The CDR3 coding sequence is TGTGCCTGGACCGCGGGGGCTGAGGCTTCACCCCTCCACTTT. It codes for CAWTAGAEASPLHF.

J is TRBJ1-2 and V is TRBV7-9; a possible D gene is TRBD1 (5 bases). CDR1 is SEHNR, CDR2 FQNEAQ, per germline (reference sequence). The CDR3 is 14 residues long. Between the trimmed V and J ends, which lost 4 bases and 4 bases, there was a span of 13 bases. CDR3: CASSSSSGLYGYTF. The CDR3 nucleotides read TGTGCCAGCAGCTCTTCTTCAGGGCTCTATGGCTACACCTTC.

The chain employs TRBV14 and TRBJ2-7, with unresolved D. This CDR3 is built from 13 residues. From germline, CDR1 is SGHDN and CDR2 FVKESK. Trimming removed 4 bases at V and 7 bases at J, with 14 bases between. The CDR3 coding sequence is TGTGCCAGCAGCCCCGCTATCCTCGGAGAGCAGTACTTC. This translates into CASSPAILGEQYF. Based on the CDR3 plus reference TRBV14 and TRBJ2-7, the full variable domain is EAGVTQFPSHSVIEKGQTVTLRCDPISGHDNLYWYRRVMGKEIKFLLHFVKESKQDESGMPNNRFLAERTGGTYSTLKVQPAELEDSGVYFCASSPAILGEQYFGPGTRLTVT.

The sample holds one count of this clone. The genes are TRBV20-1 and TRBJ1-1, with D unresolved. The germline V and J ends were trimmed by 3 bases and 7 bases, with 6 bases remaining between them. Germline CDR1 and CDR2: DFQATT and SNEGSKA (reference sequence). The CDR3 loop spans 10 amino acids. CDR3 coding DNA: TGCAGTGCTAGGGCGGATGAAGCTTTCTTT. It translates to CSARADEAFF.

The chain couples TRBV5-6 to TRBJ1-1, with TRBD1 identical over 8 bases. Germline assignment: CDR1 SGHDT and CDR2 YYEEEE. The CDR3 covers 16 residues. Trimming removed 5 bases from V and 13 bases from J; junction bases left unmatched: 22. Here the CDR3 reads CASRLWAGQDEYSGFF. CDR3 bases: TGTGCCAGCAGACTTTGGGCGGGACAGGATGAATATTCGGGTTTCTTT. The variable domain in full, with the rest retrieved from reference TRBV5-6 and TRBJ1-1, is DAGVTQSPTHLIKTRGQQVTLRCSPKSGHDTVSWYQQALGQGPQFIFQYYEEEERQRGNFPDRFSGHQFPNYSSELNVNALLLGDSALYLCASRLWAGQDEYSGFFGQGTRLTVV.

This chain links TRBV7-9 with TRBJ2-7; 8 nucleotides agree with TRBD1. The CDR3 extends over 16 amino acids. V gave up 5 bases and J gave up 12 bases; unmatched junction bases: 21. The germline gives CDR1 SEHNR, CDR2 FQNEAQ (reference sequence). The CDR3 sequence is CASSTSSGQGAESRYF. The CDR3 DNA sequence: TGTGCCAGCAGCACCTCTTCGGGTCAGGGGGCGGAATCCAGGTACTTC.

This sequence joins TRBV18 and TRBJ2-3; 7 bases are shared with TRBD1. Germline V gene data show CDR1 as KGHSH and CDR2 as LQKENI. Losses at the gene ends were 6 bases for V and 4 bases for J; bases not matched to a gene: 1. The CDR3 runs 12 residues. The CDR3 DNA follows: TGTGCCAGCTCCCAGGGGGCAGATACGCAGTATTTT. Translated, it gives CASSQGADTQYF.

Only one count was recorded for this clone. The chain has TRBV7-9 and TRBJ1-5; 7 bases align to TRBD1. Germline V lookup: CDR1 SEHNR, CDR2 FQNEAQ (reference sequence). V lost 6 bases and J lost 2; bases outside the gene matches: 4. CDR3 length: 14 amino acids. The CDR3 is CASSRQGGNQPQHF. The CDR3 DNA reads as TGTGCCAGCAGTCGACAGGGTGGCAATCAGCCCCAGCATTTT.

The CDR3, as DNA: TGCGCCAGCAGCTTTCAAGGGACAGAGCACACTGAAGCTTTCTTT. This gives the protein CASSFQGTEHTEAFF. The rearrangement uses TRBV5-1 and TRBJ1-1; 7 bases fit TRBD1. Germline lookup yields CDR1 SGHRS and CDR2 YFSETQ. The ends lost 2 bases at V and 3 bases at J; junction bases unmatched: 7. The CDR3 spans 15 residues.

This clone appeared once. The CDR3, as DNA: TGTGCCAGCAGTTTGACTAGCTGGAGCTCCTACGAGCAGTACTTC. This translates into CASSLTSWSSYEQYF. This chain connects TRBV6-5 to TRBJ2-7; TRBD2 agrees at 7 bases. V dropped 4 bases and J dropped 0; count of bases not matched to a gene: 6. Germline CDR1 reads MNHEY; CDR2 reads SVGAGI. The CDR3 totals 15 residues.

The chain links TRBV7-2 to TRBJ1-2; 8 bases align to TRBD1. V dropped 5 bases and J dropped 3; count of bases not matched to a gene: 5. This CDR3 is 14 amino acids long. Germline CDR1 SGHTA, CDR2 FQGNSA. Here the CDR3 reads CASSPTGGDYGYTF. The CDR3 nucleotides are TGTGCCAGCAGCCCCACAGGGGGGGACTATGGCTACACCTTC. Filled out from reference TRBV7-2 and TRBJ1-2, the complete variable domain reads GAGVSQSPSNKVTEKGKDVELRCDPISGHTALYWYRQSLGQGLEFLIYFQGNSAPDKSGLPSDRFSAERTGGSVSTLTIQRTQQEDSAVYLCASSPTGGDYGYTFGSGTRLTVV.

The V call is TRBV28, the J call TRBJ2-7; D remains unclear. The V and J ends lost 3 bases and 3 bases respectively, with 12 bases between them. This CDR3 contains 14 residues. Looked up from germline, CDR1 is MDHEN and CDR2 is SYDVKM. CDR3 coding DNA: TGTGCCAGCAGTTTTCATCGGCAGAACTACGAGCAGTACTTC. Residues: CASSFHRQNYEQYF.

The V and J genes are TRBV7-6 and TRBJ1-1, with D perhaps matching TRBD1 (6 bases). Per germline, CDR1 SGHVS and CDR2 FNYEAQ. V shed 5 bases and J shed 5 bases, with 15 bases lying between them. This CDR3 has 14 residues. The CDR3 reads CASSLRGEGTEAFF. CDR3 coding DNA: TGTGCCAGCAGCCTCAGGGGAGAGGGGACTGAAGCTTTCTTT. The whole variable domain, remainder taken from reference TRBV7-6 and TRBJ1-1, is GAGVSQSPRYKVTKRGQDVALRCDPISGHVSLYWYRQALGQGPEFLTYFNYEAQQDKSGLPNDRFSAERPEGSISTLTIQRTEQRDSAMYRCASSLRGEGTEAFFGQGTRLTVV.

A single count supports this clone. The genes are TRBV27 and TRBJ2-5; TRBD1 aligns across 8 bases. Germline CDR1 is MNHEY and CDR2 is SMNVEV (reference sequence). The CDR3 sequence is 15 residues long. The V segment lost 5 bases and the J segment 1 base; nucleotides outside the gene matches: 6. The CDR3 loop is CASSLGQGAQETQYF. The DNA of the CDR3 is TGTGCCAGCAGTCTAGGCCAGGGGGCCCAAGAGACCCAGTACTTC.

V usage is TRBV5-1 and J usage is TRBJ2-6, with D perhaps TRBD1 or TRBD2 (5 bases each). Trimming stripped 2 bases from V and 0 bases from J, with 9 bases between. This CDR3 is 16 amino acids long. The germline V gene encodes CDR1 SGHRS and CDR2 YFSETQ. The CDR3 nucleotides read TGCGCCAGCAGCTTTGGGGACCTCTCTGGGGCCAACGTCCTGACTTTC. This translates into CASSFGDLSGANVLTF. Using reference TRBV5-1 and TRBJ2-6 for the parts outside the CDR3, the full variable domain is KAGVTQTPRYLIKTRGQQVTLSCSPISGHRSVSWYQQTPGQGLQFLFEYFSETQRNKGNFPGRFSGRQFSNSRSEMNVSTLELGDSALYLCASSFGDLSGANVLTFGAGSRLTVL.

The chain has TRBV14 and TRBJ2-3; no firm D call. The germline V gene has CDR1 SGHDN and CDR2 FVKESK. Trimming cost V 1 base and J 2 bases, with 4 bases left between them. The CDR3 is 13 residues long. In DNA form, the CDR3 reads TGTGCCAGCAGCCAAGGGTTCACAGATACGCAGTATTTT. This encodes CASSQGFTDTQYF.

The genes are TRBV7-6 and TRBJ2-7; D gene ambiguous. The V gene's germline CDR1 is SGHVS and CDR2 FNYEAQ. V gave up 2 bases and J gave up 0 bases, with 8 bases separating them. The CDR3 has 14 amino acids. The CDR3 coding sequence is TGTGCCAGCAGCTTATTCTCTAGCTCCTACGAGCAGTACTTC. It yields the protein CASSLFSSSYEQYF. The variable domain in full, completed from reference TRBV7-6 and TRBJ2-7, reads GAGVSQSPRYKVTKRGQDVALRCDPISGHVSLYWYRQALGQGPEFLTYFNYEAQQDKSGLPNDRFSAERPEGSISTLTIQRTEQRDSAMYRCASSLFSSSYEQYFGPGTRLTVT.